Listed here are 30 T cell receptor beta chains from one sample, sequenced in a study of cytomegalovirus exposure and HLA in healthy donors. Use of 60 Vbeta and 13 Jbeta primers characterized the PCR. Sequencing was performed with immunoSEQ multiplex PCR; in TCRdb, only in-frame clones are kept and a portion is missing. The sample lists hundreds of thousands of clones; about 79% were seen once. The sequencing input was PBMCs. The receptors stem from a male donor in good health and CMV-seronegative.

The chain recombines TRBV10-3 with TRBJ1-5; TRBD1 matches at 9 bases. Germline V CDR1 and CDR2: ENHRY, SYGVKD. The V gene end was trimmed by 3 bases and the J gene end by 3 bases; junction bases not matched to a gene: 3. This CDR3 region has 15 residues. CDR3 DNA: TGTGCCATCAGTGAATCACAGGGGGCCAATCAGCCCCAGCATTTT. It translates to CAISESQGANQPQHF.

The V call is TRBV6-5, the J call TRBJ1-2, with D possibly matching TRBD1 (6 bases). The V gene lost 2 bases and the J gene lost 1 base, with 14 bases spanning the gap. The length of the CDR3 is 16 residues. Germline CDR1 is MNHEY and CDR2 is SVGAGI. DNA for the CDR3: TGTGCCAGCAGTTACGAGGGGGTTTTGGGTAACTATGGCTACACCTTC. This sequence encodes CASSYEGVLGNYGYTF.

This clone was seen only once. CDR3 sequence reads: CASSLDGGDTQYF. The DNA for the CDR3 is TGTGCCAGCAGCTTAGACGGAGGGGATACGCAGTATTTT. The gene calls are TRBV7-9 and TRBJ2-3; a possible D gene is TRBD2 (6 bases). Germline V lookup: CDR1 SEHNR, CDR2 FQNEAQ (reference sequence). CDR3 length equals 13 residues. Trimming stripped 1 base from V and 6 bases from J, with 8 bases between.

This clone is a singleton in its sample. The chain employs TRBV15 and TRBJ1-1, with D tentatively TRBD1 (5 bases). Germline assignment: CDR1 LNHNV and CDR2 YYDKDF (reference sequence). This CDR3 has 14 amino acids. V lost 3 bases, J lost 1 base, and 9 bases lay in between. The CDR3, as DNA: TGTGCCACCAGCAGGGGGGGTGGGAACACTGAAGCTTTCTTT. It codes for CATSRGGGNTEAFF.

The V call is TRBV29-1, the J call TRBJ2-7; possible D gene TRBD1, 6 bases. Germline V gene sequence: CDR1 SQVTM, CDR2 ANQGSEA. With 0 bases removed from V and 0 bases from J, the gap between germline ends came to 12 bases. The CDR3 runs 15 residues. This CDR3 reads CSVEDRRGISYEQYF. The CDR3 DNA sequence: TGCAGCGTTGAAGATCGTAGGGGGATCTCCTACGAGCAGTACTTC.

The gene calls are TRBV28 and TRBJ2-1, with D tentatively TRBD1 (7 bases). The CDR3 is 16 amino acids. The germline V and J ends were trimmed by 1 base and 9 bases, with 19 bases remaining between them. Per germline, CDR1 MDHEN and CDR2 SYDVKM. CDR3 coding DNA: TGTGCCAGCAGTTTATTCGGGGGACAGAATAATGGTGAGCAGTTCTTC. Translation: CASSLFGGQNNGEQFF.

V is TRBV5-1 and J is TRBJ1-2; D not certain. The CDR3 runs 17 residues. CDR1 and CDR2 from the germline V gene are SGHRS and YFSETQ. V lost 4 bases and J 8 bases, leaving 27 bases between the germline ends. The CDR3: CASSIIGGVSIDSGYTF. CDR3 nucleotide sequence: TGCGCCAGCAGCATAATCGGCGGGGTTTCAATTGATTCGGGCTACACCTTC.

The CDR3 region is CASSLFASGGAADTQYF. CDR3 nucleotide sequence: TGTGCCAGCAGTTTATTCGCCAGCGGGGGGGCAGCAGATACGCAGTATTTT. This sequence joins TRBV27 and TRBJ2-3, with 10 positions matching TRBD2. CDR1 and CDR2 (germline): MNHEY, SMNVEV (reference sequence). This CDR3 contains 17 residues. The V segment lost 1 base and the J segment 4 bases; nucleotides outside the gene matches: 8.

This clone was observed a handful of times. Here the CDR3 DNA reads TGTGCCAGCATCCACGCCGGGGGGGCGAATGGCTACACCTTC. This sequence encodes CASIHAGGANGYTF. The chain links TRBV28 to TRBJ1-2, with D perhaps TRBD1 (6 bases). V lost 7 bases and J lost 6, with 18 bases in between. There are 14 residues in the CDR3. The germline V gene has CDR1 MDHEN and CDR2 SYDVKM.

This chain connects TRBV6-6 to TRBJ1-2, with 11 bases identical to TRBD1. The V gene's germline CDR1 is MNHNY and CDR2 SVGAGI (reference sequence). The CDR3 length is 11 residues. Trimming at V came to 8 bases and at J to 8 bases, leaving 1 base not matched to a gene. In DNA, the CDR3 is TGTGCCAGCGGGACAGGGGGAGGCTACACCTTC. The encoded protein is CASGTGGGYTF.

This clone was seen more than once but under ten times. The chain carries TRBV9 and TRBJ1-5, with unresolved D. This CDR3 contains 14 residues. Trimming left V 0 bases short and J 6 bases short, with 10 bases between. Germline CDR1 is SGDLS and CDR2 is YYNGEE. In DNA, the CDR3 is TGTGCCAGCAGCGTAGATTTCCAGGTTCAGCCCCAGCATTTT. Translated, it gives CASSVDFQVQPQHF.

The V gene is TRBV28, the J gene TRBJ2-7; D is possibly TRBD1 (5 bases). CDR1 is MDHEN, CDR2 SYDVKM, per germline. The CDR3 runs to 13 residues. Deletions cut 7 bases from V and 5 bases from J, with 15 bases between. The CDR3, as DNA: TGTGCCAGCACCCCAGGGAACAACGACGAGCAGTACTTC. Its protein is CASTPGNNDEQYF. The variable domain in full, with the rest retrieved from reference TRBV28 and TRBJ2-7, is DVKVTQSSRYLVKRTGEKVFLECVQDMDHENMFWYRQDPGLGLRLIYFSYDVKMKEKGDIPEGYSVSREKKERFSLILESASTNQTSMYLCASTPGNNDEQYFGPGTRLTVT.

The rearrangement joins TRBV7-2 to TRBJ1-1, with TRBD1 matching over 7 bases. The CDR3 covers 14 residues. The V segment lost 6 bases and the J segment 1 base; nucleotides outside the gene matches: 5. Germline CDR1 reads SGHTA; CDR2 reads FQGNSA. CDR3 in amino acids: CASSYRGGNTEAFF. CDR3 nucleotide sequence: TGTGCCAGCAGTTACAGGGGAGGGAACACTGAAGCTTTCTTT.

This chain uses TRBV27 with TRBJ2-7; D may be TRBD2 (6 bases). Deletions cut 8 bases from V and 3 bases from J, with 11 bases between. Germline V gene data show CDR1 as MNHEY and CDR2 as SMNVEV (reference sequence). The CDR3 is 12 residues long. The CDR3 bases are TGTGCCAGCCGTGGGGAGGACTACGAGCAGTACTTC. Protein sequence: CASRGEDYEQYF.

This clone showed up just a few times. This chain uses TRBV7-8 with TRBJ1-6; D possibly corresponds to TRBD1 (6 bases). Looked up from germline, CDR1 is SGHVS and CDR2 is FQNEAQ. V dropped 3 bases and J dropped 13 bases, with 22 bases sitting between them. The CDR3 runs to 16 residues. CDR3 sequence: CASSFRPLGRGSPLHF. CDR3 DNA: TGTGCCAGCAGCTTCCGCCCGCTCGGCAGGGGATCGCCCCTCCACTTT.

This chain links TRBV14 with TRBJ1-4, with unresolved D. This CDR3 region has 15 residues. Trimming removed 4 bases from V and 1 base from J, with 10 bases in between. Germline lookup yields CDR1 SGHDN and CDR2 FVKESK. The CDR3 spells CASSLGLETNEKLFF. In DNA form, the CDR3 reads TGTGCCAGCAGCCTTGGACTGGAAACTAATGAAAAACTGTTTTTT.

The chain has TRBV7-2 and TRBJ1-1; TRBD1 agrees at 7 bases. Germline lookup yields CDR1 SGHTA and CDR2 FQGNSA. This CDR3 has 18 amino acids. J was trimmed by 0 bases and V by 2 bases; bases with no gene match: 12. CDR3 DNA sequence: TGTGCCAGCAGCTTAAGAAGGAGGGGGCCCCTTATGAACACTGAAGCTTTCTTT. As protein: CASSLRRRGPLMNTEAFF.

V gene TRBV7-3 combines with J gene TRBJ2-2; no reliable D call. Germline values: CDR1 SGHTA, CDR2 FQGTGA. V was trimmed by 4 bases and J by 7 bases, leaving 13 bases between them. The CDR3 has 14 residues. CDR3 protein: CASSSSNTVGELFF. The CDR3 nucleotides are TGTGCCAGCAGCTCATCAAACACCGTCGGGGAGCTGTTTTTT.

The V gene is TRBV30, the J gene TRBJ1-3, with D uncertain. This CDR3 has 14 amino acids. V lost 0 bases and J lost 0, with 6 bases in between. Germline V gene data show CDR1 as GTSNPN and CDR2 as SVGIG (reference sequence). The DNA of the CDR3 is TGTGCCTGGAGTGTAACGGGCTCTGGAAACACCATATATTTT. Protein sequence: CAWSVTGSGNTIYF.

Only one count was recorded for this clone. This rearrangement joins TRBV6-5 to TRBJ2-7; possible D gene TRBD2, 7 bases. The ends were cut back, 6 bases at V and 5 bases at J, with 14 bases in the middle. Germline CDR1 reads MNHEY; CDR2 reads SVGAGI. The CDR3 has 13 amino acids. CDR3 amino acids: CASRQGGAHEQYF. CDR3 DNA sequence: TGTGCCAGCAGACAGGGAGGGGCGCACGAGCAGTACTTC.

The chain has TRBV27 and TRBJ2-7, with 13 bases that match TRBD2. J gave up 3 bases and V 7 bases, and 3 bases lay outside the gene matches. This CDR3 has 14 residues. The germline gives CDR1 MNHEY, CDR2 SMNVEV (reference sequence). CDR3 amino acids: CASMGLAGYYEQYF. The CDR3 region has the DNA TGTGCCAGCATGGGACTAGCGGGGTACTACGAGCAGTACTTC.

The genes are TRBV6-4 and TRBJ1-6; possibly TRBD1 for D (6 bases). CDR3 length: 14 amino acids. Germline CDR1 MRHNA, CDR2 SNTAGT. With 6 bases removed from V and 6 bases from J, the gap between germline ends came to 12 bases. The CDR3 loop reads CASSERTVNSPLHF. CDR3 coding DNA: TGTGCCAGCAGCGAACGGACAGTTAATTCACCCCTCCACTTT.

The chain carries TRBV10-3 and TRBJ2-2; 7 nucleotides agree with TRBD2. The germline V gene encodes CDR1 ENHRY and CDR2 SYGVKD. Unmatched junction bases numbered 7, after V lost 8 bases and J lost 4 bases. CDR3 size: 14 residues. The DNA for the CDR3 is TGTGCCATCCCTACGTCGGGGGGCACCGGGGAGCTGTTTTTT. This codes for CAIPTSGGTGELFF.

The gene calls are TRBV9 and TRBJ2-5; 7 nucleotides line up with TRBD2. Germline CDR1 SGDLS, CDR2 YYNGEE. The V gene end was trimmed by 3 bases and the J gene end by 5 bases; junction bases not matched to a gene: 4. The CDR3 extends over 13 amino acids. CDR3 sequence (DNA): TGTGCCAGCAGCGGGGACGGGGGGGAGACCCAGTACTTC. It codes for CASSGDGGETQYF.

The chain joins TRBV27 to TRBJ1-5; no clear D. Trimming shortened V by 6 bases and J by 6 bases, and 15 bases separated the two germline ends. The CDR3 contains 14 residues. Germline CDR1 is MNHEY and CDR2 is SMNVEV (reference sequence). The CDR3 bases are TGTGCCAGCAGGTCAGACTTCCGGGGTCAGCCCCAGCATTTT. As protein: CASRSDFRGQPQHF.

J is TRBJ2-4 and V is TRBV6-5, with 7 bases identical to TRBD2. The germline gives CDR1 MNHEY, CDR2 SVGAGI. The CDR3 has 13 amino acids. V gave up 11 bases and J gave up 3 bases; unmatched junction bases: 7. CDR3 residues: CASTRGDKNIQYF. The DNA for the CDR3 is TGTGCCTCGACCCGGGGGGACAAAAACATTCAGTACTTC.

V is TRBV9 and J is TRBJ1-2, with 10 positions matching TRBD1. The V and J ends lost 2 bases and 8 bases, in that order; junction bases with no gene match: 6. Germline V gives CDR1 SGDLS, CDR2 YYNGEE. This CDR3 comprises 14 residues. CDR3 DNA sequence: TGTGCCAGCAGCGTGGGGGGGACAGGGGTAGGCTACACCTTC. As protein: CASSVGGTGVGYTF.

The chain joins TRBV5-1 to TRBJ1-2, with TRBD1 identical over 9 bases. Germline V gives CDR1 SGHRS, CDR2 YFSETQ. The CDR3 loop spans 15 amino acids. V lost 2 bases and J lost 6; bases outside the gene matches: 8. The CDR3 is CASSFRDRVMDGYTF. For the CDR3, the DNA is TGCGCCAGCAGCTTCCGGGACAGGGTAATGGATGGCTACACCTTC.

This chain links TRBV11-2 with TRBJ2-2, with D possibly being TRBD2 (5 bases). The CDR3 has 16 amino acids. V was pared by 6 bases and J by 6 bases, with 20 bases between. Germline CDR1 and CDR2: SGHAT and FQNNGV. CDR3 loop: CASSQARVGRAGELFF. The CDR3, as DNA: TGTGCCAGCAGTCAGGCAAGGGTGGGGAGAGCCGGGGAGCTGTTTTTT.

The chain employs TRBV30 and TRBJ1-2; 7 nucleotides agree with TRBD1. Per germline, CDR1 GTSNPN and CDR2 SVGIG (reference sequence). V lost 2 bases, J lost 8 bases, and 11 bases stayed unmatched. This CDR3 region has 14 residues. The CDR3 DNA follows: TGTGCCTGGAGTTCTCTGAACAGGGGACGCGGCTACACCTTC. Residues: CAWSSLNRGRGYTF.